The source of this TCR beta chain is a study of blood T cell repertoires in COVID-19. Study-wide background: PBMCs, B-cell-depleted T cells, or T cells provided the cDNA or gDNA that made up the material.

Patients from Seattle were sampled longitudinally, starting during active infection. Authors' processing steps: Reference gene primer amplification gave nucleated cell count estimates. Method: immunoSEQ multiplex PCR; TCRdb's copy keeps in-frame clones and lacks some. That table is the source of V, J and clone size, and D and trimming were worked out from the DNA. The sample shows around 190,000 clones, roughly 80% of them seen only once. The TCR originated in a woman in her seventies with COVID-19, enrolled during active disease. Sequenced sample: peripheral blood.

The CDR3: CASSLQGSFTDTQYF. Written as DNA, the CDR3 is TGTGCCAGCTCACTCCAGGGCTCCTTCACAGATACGCAGTATTTT. The V call is TRBV18, the J call TRBJ2-3; weak D call: TRBD1 (5 bases). Deletions cut 4 bases from V and 2 bases from J, with 13 bases between. Germline CDR1 is KGHSH and CDR2 is LQKENI. The CDR3 covers 15 residues.